The sequence of this TCR beta chain was determined in a study of response to subunit inactivated influenza vaccine. Overall study results and limits: Authors suggested each seasonal influenza vaccination recruits few new T cells.

TCRdb used MiXCR to reprocess the RT-PCR reads, holding one entry per CDR3 protein. The sample holds more than 150,000 distinct CDR3 sequences; about 10% are singletons and the top ten take 35% to 40%. V lost 5 bases and J lost 2, with 14 bases in between. CDR3 length equals 15 residues. CDR1 is SGHTA and CDR2 is FQGNSA in the germline V gene. This clonotype occurred a few times. The antigen remains unidentified. This specimen was CD8+ T cells sorted from PBMCs, taken about 24 months after vaccination. This chain links TRBV7-2 with TRBJ2-3; no clear D gene. This clonotype was sampled from a man in his fifties or sixties who received an inactivated influenza vaccine. CDR3 region: CASSTQAVFTDTQYF. In nucleotides, the CDR3 is TGTGCCAGCAGCACCCAGGCCGTATTCACAGATACGCAGTATTTT.